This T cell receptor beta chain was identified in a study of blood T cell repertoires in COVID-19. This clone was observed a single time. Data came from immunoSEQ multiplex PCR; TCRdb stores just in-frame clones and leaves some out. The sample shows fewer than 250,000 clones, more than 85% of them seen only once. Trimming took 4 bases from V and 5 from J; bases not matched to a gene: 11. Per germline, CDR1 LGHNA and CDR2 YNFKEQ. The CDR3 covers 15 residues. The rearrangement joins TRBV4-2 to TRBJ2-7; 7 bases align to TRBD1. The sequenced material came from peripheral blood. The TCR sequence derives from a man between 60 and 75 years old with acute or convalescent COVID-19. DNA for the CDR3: TGTGCCAGCAGCCGAGGCGGACAGGATGTCAACGAGCAGTACTTC. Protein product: CASSRGGQDVNEQYF.